The sequence of this T cell receptor beta chain was determined in a study of blood T cell repertoires in COVID-19. Study-wide context: Researchers got acute and convalescent COVID-19 samples from the United States, Italy and Spain.

V was trimmed by 0 bases and J by 5 bases, leaving 10 bases between them. This CDR3 is built from 15 residues. Germline-derived CDR1 and CDR2 are LGHNA and YSLEER. In the study's own analysis: Amplification of reference gene primers was used by the study to estimate nucleated cell counts. The repertoire was sequenced with immunoSEQ multiplex PCR; TCRdb's copy has only in-frame clones and lacks some. V and J calls and clone size are copied from that table; D and trimming were computed from the DNA. In the table there are tens of thousands of clones, 70% to 90% of which are singletons. The sequenced sample consisted of peripheral blood. This receptor was obtained from a human donor in a cohort sampled during active COVID-19. The V and J genes are TRBV4-3 and TRBJ2-2, with D hard to call. The CDR3 DNA is TGCGCCAGCAGCCAAGAGCTCGCGATTACCGGGGAGCTGTTTTTT. It yields the protein CASSQELAITGELFF.